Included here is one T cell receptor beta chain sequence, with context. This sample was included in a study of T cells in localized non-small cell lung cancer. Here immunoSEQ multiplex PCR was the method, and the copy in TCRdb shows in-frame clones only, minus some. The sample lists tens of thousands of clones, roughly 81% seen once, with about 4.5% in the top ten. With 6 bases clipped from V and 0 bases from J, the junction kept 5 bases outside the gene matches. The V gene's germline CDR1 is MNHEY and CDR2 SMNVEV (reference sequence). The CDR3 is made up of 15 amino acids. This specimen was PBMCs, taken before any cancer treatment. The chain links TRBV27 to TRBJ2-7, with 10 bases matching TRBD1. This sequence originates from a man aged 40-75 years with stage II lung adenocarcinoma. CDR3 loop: CASRRDRGPSYEQYF. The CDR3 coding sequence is TGTGCCAGCAGAAGGGACAGGGGCCCCTCCTACGAGCAGTACTTC.